This T cell receptor beta chain comes out of a study of blood T cells in healthy people across ages. Primed by a sample-barcoded 5' primer and a J-beta primer mix, a second PCR proceeded for 7 to 11 cycles. From the 5' RACE reads, TCRdb called clonotypes with MiXCR, one entry per CDR3 protein. The sample contains fewer than 800,000 distinct CDR3 sequences, over 45% of which appear only once. V gave up 5 bases and J gave up 2 bases, with 15 bases separating them. The CDR3 consists of 16 residues. Per germline, CDR1 SGHTA and CDR2 FQGNSA. Turning to this clonotype: What it binds is not known.

Donors ranged from roughly 6 to 90 years old and were healthy Caucasians in Russia. General study results and limits: Per million T cells, the diversity of TCR beta decreased roughly linearly as age advanced. Naive T cell percentage showed a strong correlation with the diversity of TCR beta.

The V gene is TRBV7-2, the J gene TRBJ2-2, with D possibly TRBD1 on 5 matching bases. The sequenced sample was blood. The clonotype comes from a woman aged 55-75 years in good health. The CDR3, as DNA: TGTGCCAGCAGCCCACCGAGACAGAGAAACACCGGGGAGCTGTTTTTT. Translating it yields CASSPPRQRNTGELFF. Combining the CDR3 with reference TRBV7-2 and TRBJ2-2 gives the whole variable domain GAGVSQSPSNKVTEKGKDVELRCDPISGHTALYWYRQSLGQGLEFLIYFQGNSAPDKSGLPSDRFSAERTGGSVSTLTIQRTQQEDSAVYLCASSPPRQRNTGELFFGEGSRLTVL.